This T cell receptor beta chain stems from a study of neoadjuvant anti-PD-1 for oral cavity cancer. Study-level information: Nivolumab at 3 mg/kg was mostly given biweekly, three to four doses, pre-surgery.

CDR3 size: 13 residues. The germline gives CDR1 MNHNS, CDR2 SASEGT. V was clipped by 5 bases and J by 3 bases, with 11 bases between them. Overall study findings and caveats: Treg/Th17 ratio rose with pretreatment blood and fell with post-treatment tumor TCRbeta clonality.

Two replicates per tumor sample, mostly from approximately 4.5 ug of genomic DNA. Clones were read by immunoSEQ multiplex PCR, and TCRdb kept only the in-frame ones, dropping some. Counted here are about 37,000 clones, roughly 35% occurring once; the ten biggest clones make up around 16%. This clone is medium-sized within its sample. Antigen: not known. Time point denoted: after neoadjuvant nivolumab, at surgical resection. Material: tumor tissue, obtained after nivolumab (anti-PD-1) treatment. The chain has TRBV6-1 and TRBJ2-7; a possible D gene is TRBD1 (5 bases). The receptor was derived from a person aged 35-79 years with oral cavity squamous cell carcinoma. CDR3 residues: CASSSDRNYEQYF. CDR3 DNA sequence: TGTGCCAGCAGTTCCGACAGAAACTACGAGCAGTACTTC.